The 8 T cell receptor beta chains below all came from one sample that was sequenced in a study of T cell responses to AZD1222 COVID-19 vaccine. Method: immunoSEQ multiplex PCR; TCRdb's copy keeps in-frame clones and lacks some. The sample records just over 60,000 clones, around three quarters being singletons. The sequenced sample was peripheral blood, obtained on day 0 of AZD1222 vaccination. These receptors came from an adult in good health.

This sequence joins TRBV6-5 and TRBJ1-5; D call uncertain. The CDR3 extends over 14 amino acids. From germline, CDR1 is MNHEY and CDR2 SVGAGI. V dropped 5 bases and J dropped 2 bases, with 10 bases sitting between them. CDR3 region: CASSPRGGNQPQHF. The CDR3 region has the DNA TGTGCCAGCAGTCCCCGTGGGGGCAATCAGCCCCAGCATTTT.

This chain uses TRBV24-1 with TRBJ1-2, with D possibly being TRBD1 (5 bases). The CDR3 extends over 14 amino acids. V was shortened by 7 bases and J by 8 bases, with 19 bases between the two germline ends. Germline V CDR1 and CDR2: KGHDR, SFDVKD. The CDR3 DNA sequence: TGTGCCACCAGCACCGGGACGGAGCCGCGGGGCTACACCTTC. It yields the protein CATSTGTEPRGYTF.

V gene TRBV9 combines with J gene TRBJ2-3; 7 bases agree with TRBD1. Germline-derived CDR1 and CDR2 are SGDLS and YYNGEE. V dropped 0 bases and J dropped 3; count of bases not matched to a gene: 13. This CDR3 has 18 residues. The CDR3 DNA sequence: TGTGCCAGCAGCGTAGCCCCCGTGACAGGGCGTATGACAGATACGCAGTATTTT. It encodes CASSVAPVTGRMTDTQYF.

The chain uses TRBV28 and TRBJ2-1; possibly TRBD2 for D (5 bases). In germline, CDR1 is MDHEN, CDR2 SYDVKM. V was cut by 6 bases and J by 5 bases, with 20 bases left in between. CDR3 length: 16 amino acids. The CDR3 DNA follows: TGTGCCAGCAGCTCCACGCGGCGGCTAGCCGACAATGAGCAGTTCTTC. Protein product: CASSSTRRLADNEQFF.

V is TRBV6-2 or TRBV6-3 and J is TRBJ2-1; tentatively, D is TRBD2 (5 bases). Germline-derived CDR1 and CDR2 are MNHEY and SVGEGT. Trimming left V 0 bases short and J 1 base short, with 16 bases between. The CDR3 is 18 amino acids. The CDR3 loop reads CASSYSPGSPGSYNEQFF. CDR3 sequence (DNA): TGTGCCAGCAGTTACTCTCCGGGGTCTCCGGGTTCCTACAATGAGCAGTTCTTC.

The chain recombines TRBV15 with TRBJ2-1; TRBD2 matches 13 bases. The germline gives CDR1 LNHNV, CDR2 YYDKDF (reference sequence). The J segment lost 9 bases and the V segment lost 0 bases, leaving 8 bases of the junction unmatched. There are 17 residues in the CDR3. CDR3 residues: CATSRERTSGGVIEQFF. The CDR3 coding sequence is TGTGCCACCAGCAGAGAACGAACTAGCGGGGGGGTTATTGAGCAGTTCTTC.

The rearrangement uses TRBV7-9 and TRBJ2-7; D not certain. The CDR3 has 12 residues. V shed 10 bases and J shed 0 bases, with 10 bases lying between them. The germline V gene encodes CDR1 SEHNR and CDR2 FQNEAQ (reference sequence). CDR3 protein: CATGLSSYEQYF. The CDR3 DNA is TGTGCCACGGGCCTTAGCTCCTACGAGCAGTACTTC.

This clone was recorded a few times. The sample holds other DNA sequences that translate to the same CDR3. The chain has TRBV28 and TRBJ1-3; D is ambiguous. Looked up from germline, CDR1 is MDHEN and CDR2 is SYDVKM. The CDR3 extends over 14 amino acids. V shed 4 bases and J shed 0 bases, with 7 bases lying between them. In nucleotides, the CDR3 is TGTGCCAGCAGTTCAGGAACCTCTGGAAACACCATATATTTT. The encoded protein is CASSSGTSGNTIYF.